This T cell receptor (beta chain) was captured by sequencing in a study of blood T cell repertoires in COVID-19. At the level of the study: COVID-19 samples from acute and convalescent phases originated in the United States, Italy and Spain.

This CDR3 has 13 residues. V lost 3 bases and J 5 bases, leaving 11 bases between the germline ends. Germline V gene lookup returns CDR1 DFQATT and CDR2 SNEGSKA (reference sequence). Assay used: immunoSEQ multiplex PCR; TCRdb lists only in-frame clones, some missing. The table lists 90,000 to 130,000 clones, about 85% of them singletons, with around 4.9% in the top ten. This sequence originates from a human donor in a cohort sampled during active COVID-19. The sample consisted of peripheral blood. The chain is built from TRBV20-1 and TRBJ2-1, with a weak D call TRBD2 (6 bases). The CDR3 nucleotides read TGCAGTGCTAGTCCCGGACTAAACAATGAGCAGTTCTTC. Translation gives CSASPGLNNEQFF.